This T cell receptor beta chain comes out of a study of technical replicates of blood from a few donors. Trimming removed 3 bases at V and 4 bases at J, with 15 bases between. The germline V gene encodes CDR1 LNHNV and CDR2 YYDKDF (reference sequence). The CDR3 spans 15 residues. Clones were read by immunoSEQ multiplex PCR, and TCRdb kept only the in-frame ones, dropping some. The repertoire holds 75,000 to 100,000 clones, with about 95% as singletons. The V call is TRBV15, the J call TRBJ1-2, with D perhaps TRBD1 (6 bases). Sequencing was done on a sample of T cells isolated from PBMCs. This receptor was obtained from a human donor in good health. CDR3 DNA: TGTGCCACCAGCAGGTCTGACAGGAGACCCTATGGCTACACCTTC. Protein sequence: CATSRSDRRPYGYTF. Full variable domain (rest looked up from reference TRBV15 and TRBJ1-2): DAMVIQNPRYQVTQFGKPVTLSCSQTLNHNVMYWYQQKSSQAPKLLFHYYDKDFNNEADTPDNFQSRRPNTSFCFLDIRSPGLGDTAMYLCATSRSDRRPYGYTFGSGTRLTVV.